Described below is a single T cell receptor beta chain sequence and its context. Ten or more counts support this clonotype. Its binding antigen is unknown. Qualities for individual bases were not recorded, and no much larger clone is one base off. The data were obtained in a study of T-cell reconstitution after alpha-beta-depleted transplantation in children (dated by TCRdb to the mid-2010s). Study-level background: T-cell immune reconstitution after TCRalphabeta/CD19-depleted allogeneic hematopoietic cell transplantation in children was quantitatively tracked in the study by means of TCR repertoire profiling.

Broad study findings and their caveats: About two months after transplant, the apparently early recovery of alphabetaT-cell counts reportedly depended on just several hundred clones that had expanded rapidly and came from non-depleted graft cells. The frequencies of hyperexpanded clones fell over the following months, and after one year, T-cell counts and TCRbeta diversity were mostly attributed to newly produced T cells. In some patients, the high TCRbeta diversity seen at day 60 was put down to recipient T cells and intrathymic progenitors that had survived conditioning.

The treatment or condition label, read with the paper, signifies: allogeneic hematopoietic cell transplantation with graft depleted of TCRalphabeta T cells and CD19 B cells. The children who served as transplant recipients had been given grafts of TCRalphabeta/CD19-depleted allogeneic hematopoietic cells. The library was obtained by PCR. Sequencing took place on an Illumina HiSeq 2500. TCR library preparation used molecular barcoding, with unique molecular identifiers applied to normalize quantification of the TCRbeta repertoire. Using fastp at Q25 and MiXCR, TCRdb reprocessed the public reads and kept productive beta chains. For every CDR3 protein sequence, its rows merge into one entry that carries the most common genes and DNA. In all, the sample holds roughly 98,000 distinct CDR3 sequences, and about 16% of those were seen once. Together, the top ten hold 15% to 20% of the sample. The CDR3 numbers 13 residues from cysteine through phenylalanine. The entry retains the CDR3 DNA only, 39 bases that are in frame from base 1. Based on the germline V gene, the CDR1 and CDR2 sequences are SGHAT and FQNNGV. At the junction V is shortened by 4 bases and J by 5 bases; bases outside the gene matches: 2.

This TCR came from a male patient between 2 and 10 years old who had a stem cell transplant for acute lymphoblastic leukemia, so the T cells may come from the graft donor. Sequenced material: PBMCs, mostly from graft donor cells, taken 180 days after TCRalphabeta/CD19-depleted stem cell transplant. The chain employs TRBV11-2 and TRBJ1-5, with TRBD1 identical over 7 junction bases. The CDR3 reads CASSSGTDQPQHF. The nucleotides read TGTGCCAGCAGCTCCGGGACAGATCAGCCCCAGCATTTT. When the CDR3 is completed using the reference TRBV11-2 and TRBJ1-5 genes on either side, the full variable domain is EAGVAQSPRYKIIEKRQSVAFWCNPISGHATLYWYQQILGQGPKLLIQFQNNGVVDDSQLPKDRFSAERLKGVDSTLKIQPAKLEDSAVYLCASSSGTDQPQHFGDGTRLSIL.